Listed below are T cell receptor beta chains from one sample, sequenced in a study of cytomegalovirus exposure and HLA in healthy donors. Generated by immunoSEQ multiplex PCR, the TCRdb table keeps only in-frame clones and is missing some. The sample carries more than 85,000 clones, 65% to 80% recorded once. The specimen sequenced was PBMCs. The receptors here all came from a man aged 30 to 45 in good health and CMV-seropositive. Each CDR3 is given with its conserved first and last residue. The order of the fields is CDR3 DNA, CDR3 protein, D gene, V gene, clone size, J gene. A D gene is named only where the DNA matches it firmly. The listing skips clone size in some rows; elsewhere it reads once, few, many or a size class.

cdr3_nt: TGTGCCAGCAGTTCTGGACAGGGGGCCCCCTACGAGCAGTACTTC
cdr3_aa: CASSSGQGAPYEQYF
d_call: TRBD1
v_call: TRBV6-5
clone_size: NA
j_call: TRBJ2-7

cdr3_nt: TGTGCCTGGAGTGTGGCCTCTGGGGCCAACGTCCTGACTTTC
cdr3_aa: CAWSVASGANVLTF
d_call: NA
v_call: TRBV30
clone_size: NA
j_call: TRBJ2-6

cdr3_nt: TGTGCCAGCAGACCTGGGGGGGGGCTGGACTCACCCCTCCACTTT
cdr3_aa: CASRPGGGLDSPLHF
d_call: NA
v_call: TRBV11-2
clone_size: NA
j_call: TRBJ1-6

cdr3_nt: TGTGCCAGCAGCTTGGGACTGTCCGCGAACACCGGGGAGCTGTTTTTT
cdr3_aa: CASSLGLSANTGELFF
d_call: NA
v_call: TRBV11-3
clone_size: NA
j_call: TRBJ2-2

cdr3_nt: TGTGCCAGCAGTACTATCAACACCTACGAGCAGTACTTC
cdr3_aa: CASSTINTYEQYF
d_call: NA
v_call: TRBV6-5
clone_size: NA
j_call: TRBJ2-7

cdr3_nt: TGTGCCAGCAGCACCCAGGGCCAAGGCAATCAGCCCCAGCATTTT
cdr3_aa: CASSTQGQGNQPQHF
d_call: NA
v_call: TRBV21-1
clone_size: NA
j_call: TRBJ1-5

cdr3_nt: TGTGCCAGTAGTATCTCGTTCTGGGGCCCTACAGATACGCAGTATTTT
cdr3_aa: CASSISFWGPTDTQYF
d_call: NA
v_call: TRBV19
clone_size: NA
j_call: TRBJ2-3

cdr3_nt: TGTGCCTGGAGTAAACAGGGGAAGTACTACGAGCAGTACTTC
cdr3_aa: CAWSKQGKYYEQYF
d_call: TRBD1
v_call: TRBV30
clone_size: once
j_call: TRBJ2-7

cdr3_nt: TGTGCCAGCAGCTCCCGGCTGGGGCGGGGGGGAGAGACCCAGTACTTC
cdr3_aa: CASSSRLGRGGETQYF
d_call: TRBD2
v_call: TRBV7-2
clone_size: NA
j_call: TRBJ2-5

cdr3_nt: TGTGCCAGCAGTGAAGGACAGGGTGGGGCCAACGTCCTGACTTTC
cdr3_aa: CASSEGQGGANVLTF
d_call: TRBD1
v_call: TRBV6-1
clone_size: few
j_call: TRBJ2-6

cdr3_nt: TGCAGCGTTGTTTCAAAGGAGGAGGCGGCCTACGAGCAGTACTTC
cdr3_aa: CSVVSKEEAAYEQYF
d_call: NA
v_call: TRBV29-1
clone_size: NA
j_call: TRBJ2-7

cdr3_nt: TGCGCCAGCAGCCAAGTCGGGGACACCAATCAGCCCCAGCATTTT
cdr3_aa: CASSQVGDTNQPQHF
d_call: NA
v_call: TRBV4-1
clone_size: few
j_call: TRBJ1-5

cdr3_nt: TGTGCCAGCAGTTTATCGGGCTTCACAGATACGCAGTATTTT
cdr3_aa: CASSLSGFTDTQYF
d_call: NA
v_call: TRBV27
clone_size: few
j_call: TRBJ2-3

cdr3_nt: TGTGCCAGTAGCGGGGACTCAGCGGGGAGTGGTTTCGGGACCCAGTACTTC
cdr3_aa: CASSGDSAGSGFGTQYF
d_call: TRBD2
v_call: TRBV19
clone_size: NA
j_call: TRBJ2-5

cdr3_nt: TGTGCCAGCAGCCCACATCCTCGGGGAATGGGGAACACTGAAGCTTTCTTT
cdr3_aa: CASSPHPRGMGNTEAFF
d_call: NA
v_call: TRBV5-5
clone_size: NA
j_call: TRBJ1-1

cdr3_nt: TGTGCCAGCAGCGTAGTGTCGACAGGAGCCTACAATGAGCAGTTCTTC
cdr3_aa: CASSVVSTGAYNEQFF
d_call: NA
v_call: TRBV9
clone_size: NA
j_call: TRBJ2-1

cdr3_nt: TGTGCCAGCAGGGAGGCTGTCGGTGGAAACACCATATATTTT
cdr3_aa: CASREAVGGNTIYF
d_call: NA
v_call: TRBV4-2
clone_size: NA
j_call: TRBJ1-3

cdr3_nt: TGTGCCAGCAGCTCAACCGGGACTAGCATTAAAAACATTCAGTACTTC
cdr3_aa: CASSSTGTSIKNIQYF
d_call: TRBD2
v_call: TRBV7-2
clone_size: NA
j_call: TRBJ2-4

cdr3_nt: TGCGCCAGCAGGGCAGGGGGGACAGGTAGTGAGCAGTACTTC
cdr3_aa: CASRAGGTGSEQYF
d_call: TRBD1
v_call: TRBV5-1
clone_size: NA
j_call: TRBJ2-5

cdr3_nt: TGTGCCAGCAGCTTAGCGCCAGGGGCGGGTAGCTATGGCTACACCTTC
cdr3_aa: CASSLAPGAGSYGYTF
d_call: NA
v_call: TRBV7-8
clone_size: NA
j_call: TRBJ1-2

cdr3_nt: TGTGCCAGTAGTATAGCCCTACAAGCGCCGCAGTATTTT
cdr3_aa: CASSIALQAPQYF
d_call: NA
v_call: TRBV19
clone_size: NA
j_call: TRBJ2-3

cdr3_nt: TGTGCCAGCAGCGTAGATGAGGGTAGTCCGACCTACGAGCAGTACTTC
cdr3_aa: CASSVDEGSPTYEQYF
d_call: NA
v_call: TRBV9
clone_size: NA
j_call: TRBJ2-7

cdr3_nt: TGCGCCAGCAAAGACAGGGGGAGCTCCTACGAGCAGTACTTC
cdr3_aa: CASKDRGSSYEQYF
d_call: TRBD1
v_call: TRBV10-1
clone_size: NA
j_call: TRBJ2-7

cdr3_nt: TGTGCCAGCATGGGCGGGGGGGACGAGACCCAGTACTTC
cdr3_aa: CASMGGGDETQYF
d_call: TRBD2
v_call: TRBV6-5
clone_size: NA
j_call: TRBJ2-5

cdr3_nt: TGTGCCAGCAGTTCCGGGGTTCCAACTTTGTACGAGCAGTACTTC
cdr3_aa: CASSSGVPTLYEQYF
d_call: NA
v_call: TRBV27
clone_size: NA
j_call: TRBJ2-7

cdr3_nt: TGTGCCTGGAGTCGGACAGTTAATTCACCCCTCCACTTT
cdr3_aa: CAWSRTVNSPLHF
d_call: NA
v_call: TRBV30
clone_size: NA
j_call: TRBJ1-6

cdr3_nt: TGTGCCAGCAGTTTGAAGTATAGCAATCAGCCCCGGCATTTT
cdr3_aa: CASSLKYSNQPRHF
d_call: NA
v_call: TRBV27
clone_size: NA
j_call: TRBJ1-5

cdr3_nt: TGTGCCAGCAGCCCTAGGGGTCCAGATACGCAGTATTTT
cdr3_aa: CASSPRGPDTQYF
d_call: NA
v_call: TRBV7-9
clone_size: NA
j_call: TRBJ2-3

cdr3_nt: TGTGCCAGCATCCAAGGGACAGGGGAACTTAACTATGGCTACACCTTC
cdr3_aa: CASIQGTGELNYGYTF
d_call: TRBD1
v_call: TRBV2
clone_size: NA
j_call: TRBJ1-2